This is a list of T cell receptor beta chains from one sample in a study of control samples from healthy donors and cancer patients. The data were produced by immunoSEQ multiplex PCR, yet TCRdb's version contains in-frame clones alone and is incomplete. The data hold some 48,000 clones, with roughly 92% observed a single time. Material: PBMCs. These receptors were obtained from a woman in her forties or fifties with head and neck cancer. Both conserved end residues are part of each CDR3. Each record gives: D gene, J gene, clone size, V gene, CDR3 DNA, CDR3 protein. A D gene is named only where the DNA matches it firmly. Some rows mark clone size as missing; the rest say once, few, many or name a class of expanded clone.

TRBD2,TRBJ2-3,.,TRBV24-1,TGTGCCACCAGTGAAAGCGGGGGAGGCGAAGATACGCAGTATTTT,CATSESGGGEDTQYF
.,TRBJ1-5,few,TRBV18,TGTGCCAGCTCACCAAGCGATATAGAGCCCCAGCATTTT,CASSPSDIEPQHF
.,TRBJ2-7,.,TRBV30,TGTGCCTGGAGTAATAGATACGAGCAGTACTTC,CAWSNRYEQYF
TRBD1,TRBJ1-1,.,TRBV29-1,TGCAGCGGGGGGACAGGGGGCACTGAAGCTTTCTTT,CSGGTGGTEAFF
.,TRBJ2-7,.,TRBV19,TGTGCCAGTAGAGCCAAGGATGCGGCCTACGAGCAGTACTTC,CASRAKDAAYEQYF
TRBD1,TRBJ2-7,.,TRBV5-5,TGTGCCAGCAGCTTGGTACCAGGGGGAAACGAGCAGTACTTC,CASSLVPGGNEQYF
.,TRBJ2-7,.,TRBV10-3,TGTGCCATCAGCCCTACAGGGAACTCCTACGAGCAGTACTTC,CAISPTGNSYEQYF
.,TRBJ2-2,.,TRBV18,TGTGCCAGCTTCCCTGGCGGCAACACCGGGGAGCTGTTTTTT,CASFPGGNTGELFF
TRBD1,TRBJ1-2,.,TRBV27,TGTGCCAGCAGTTCAGACAGGGTTCGATCCTATGGCTACACCTTC,CASSSDRVRSYGYTF
TRBD1,TRBJ1-1,once,TRBV19,TGTGCCAGTAGAAGATCCGGGACAGGGGGTGCGTTGGCCTTT,CASRRSGTGGALAF
.,TRBJ1-1,once,TRBV5-1,TGCGCCAGCAGCTTGTGGGGTAGGGGGGACACTGAAGCTTTCTTT,CASSLWGRGDTEAFF
.,TRBJ1-5,.,TRBV28,TGTGCCAGTAACCGACAGACCAATCAGCCCCAGCATTTT,CASNRQTNQPQHF
TRBD1,TRBJ1-1,few,TRBV6-5,TGTGCCAGCAGTTACCCCGGCAGGGGGGCTTTCTTT,CASSYPGRGAFF
TRBD2,TRBJ2-1,.,TRBV27,TGTGCCAGCAGTTTAGCGGGAGGGCGGCTGAACAATGAGCAGTTCTTC,CASSLAGGRLNNEQFF
TRBD1,TRBJ1-2,.,TRBV2,TGTGCCAGCAGGGCCGGGACAGCAAGTGGCTACACCTTC,CASRAGTASGYTF
TRBD1,TRBJ2-3,medium-sized,TRBV9,TGTGCCAGCAGCTTCCCGACAGGGGAAGCAGATACGCAGTATTTT,CASSFPTGEADTQYF
.,TRBJ2-1,.,TRBV30,TGTGCCTGGAGTTTGGGACAGCAGTTCTTC,CAWSLGQQFF
TRBD1,TRBJ1-1,.,TRBV29-1,TGCAGCGCCTACAGGGGTCCGAACACTGAAGCTTTCTTT,CSAYRGPNTEAFF
TRBD2,TRBJ2-3,.,TRBV13,TGTGCCAGCAGAAATCCTAGCGGGGGGGAATCAGATACGCAGTATTTT,CASRNPSGGESDTQYF
.,TRBJ2-7,.,TRBV23-1,TGCGCCAGCAGTCAATTCCAAGCCTACGAGCAGTACTTC,CASSQFQAYEQYF
.,TRBJ2-7,.,TRBV30,TGTGCCTGGAGTGCCCTAGGCGCCGAGCAGTACTTC,CAWSALGAEQYF
.,TRBJ1-2,once,TRBV30,TGTGCCTGGAGTGTTTTTCTGAACTATGGCTACACCTTC,CAWSVFLNYGYTF
.,TRBJ1-5,once,TRBV29-1,TGCAGCGTTGAGGAACAGGTCAATCAGCCCCAGCATTTT,CSVEEQVNQPQHF
TRBD2,TRBJ2-7,.,TRBV4-3,TGCGCCAGCAGCCAAGATACAAGCGGGAGTTACGAGCAGTACTTC,CASSQDTSGSYEQYF
.,TRBJ2-1,.,TRBV5-1,TGCGCCAGCAGCTTGGCTAGCTCCTACAATGAGCAGTTCTTC,CASSLASSYNEQFF
.,TRBJ1-1,.,TRBV5-1,TGCGCCAGCAGCTTTAACGCAGACCTGAACACTGAAGCTTTCTTT,CASSFNADLNTEAFF
.,TRBJ1-2,.,TRBV7-3,TGTGCCAGCAGCTTAGGGACCTCGGGGGACGGCTACACCTTC,CASSLGTSGDGYTF
.,TRBJ2-3,.,TRBV7-2,TGTGCCAGCAGAGCCACAGGTTCTAGCACAGATACGCAGTATTTT,CASRATGSSTDTQYF
.,TRBJ1-1,.,TRBV18,TGTGCCACCTCAGACAACCGGAACACTGAAGCTTTCTTT,CATSDNRNTEAFF
TRBD1,TRBJ1-3,.,TRBV28,TGTGCCAGCAATCCCCCAGGGGGCGGTCGAAACACCATATATTTT,CASNPPGGGRNTIYF
TRBD2,TRBJ2-7,once,TRBV11-2,TGTGCCAGCAGCTCCGCTAGCGGGAGGTTTACCTACGAGCAGTACTTC,CASSSASGRFTYEQYF
TRBD1,TRBJ2-3,.,TRBV6-5,TGTGCCAGCAGGAAACCGGGACAGGGGACAGATACGCAGTATTTT,CASRKPGQGTDTQYF